This T cell receptor (beta chain) originates from a study of tumor-infiltrating lymphocytes in primary liver carcinoma. In the study overall: Subjects presented with primary liver carcinoma managed by surgical resection. Productive TCRbeta read yields ran from roughly 3.65 to 7.13 million per sample and were similar between tissues. All lesions had stage T1-T3 N0M0 and about 4.2 to 10 cm widths. Study-wide findings and caveats: Pairs of tumor regions overlapped more than tumor-adjacent and tumor-blood pairs did.

This clonotype was counted only a few times. The antigen remains unidentified. A much larger clone differs by one base, so this may be a read error. CDR3 length: 13 amino acids. V was pared by 2 bases and J by 11 bases, with 6 bases of the junction left unmatched. Germline V gene lookup returns CDR1 SGHRS and CDR2 YFSETQ. A constant-region primer primed TCR beta cDNA synthesis from roughly 520 ng of total RNA. Slightly modified ARM-PCR with three nested multiplex PCR rounds yielded TCR beta libraries. A C-beta reverse primer was combined with TRBV1-TRBV30 forward primers in the first two PCR rounds, and each round had approximately 10 cycles. Using its own MiXCR run on the multiplex PCR reads, TCRdb lists one record per CDR3 protein. The table records fewer than 400,000 distinct CDR3 sequences, 58% of them present only once. Unsorted whole blood supplied the RNA, and germline DNA was extracted too.

Sequenced: peripheral blood. The receptor was derived from a woman between 25 and 40 years old with primary liver carcinoma and hepatitis B virus infection. The gene calls are TRBV5-1 and TRBJ2-1; the match to TRBD2 covers 8 bases. The CDR3: CASSFFREGKQFF. In nucleotides, the CDR3 is TGCGCCAGCAGCTTCTTTCGGGAGGGGAAGCAGTTCTTC.